This entry features one T cell receptor beta chain sequence. Its antigen is as yet unknown. The data were produced by immunoSEQ multiplex PCR, yet TCRdb's version contains in-frame clones alone and is incomplete. The data contain more than 70,000 clones, 86% of them seen just once; the ten biggest clones take up approximately 8%. V lost 2 bases, J lost 8 bases, and 18 bases lay in between. This CDR3 is 16 amino acids long. Per germline, CDR1 MDHEN and CDR2 SYDVKM. This sample was taken from a study of T cell responses to AZD1222 COVID-19 vaccine. Study-wide points: Seropositive AZD1222 recipients at baseline numbered only 5 to 7. Spike-spanning, vaccine-associated CD4 TCRs were dominant at 160-218 and 743-854.

This rearrangement joins TRBV28 to TRBJ2-2; D might be TRBD1 (7 bases). The sample consisted of peripheral blood, taken on day 0 of AZD1222 vaccination. The TCR comes from an adult in good health. The CDR3 nucleotides read TGTGCCAGCAGTTTAGCCCTCGCAGGGGGGCCAGGGGAGCTGTTTTTT. It translates to CASSLALAGGPGELFF. Variable domain in full (rest from reference TRBV28 and TRBJ2-2): DVKVTQSSRYLVKRTGEKVFLECVQDMDHENMFWYRQDPGLGLRLIYFSYDVKMKEKGDIPEGYSVSREKKERFSLILESASTNQTSMYLCASSLALAGGPGELFFGEGSRLTVL.